Detailed here is one TCR beta chain. The germline gives CDR1 SQVTM, CDR2 ANQGSEA. This CDR3 has 15 residues. V trimming: 7 bases; J trimming: 1 base; junction bases outside the gene matches: 9. Amplification yielded TCR beta CDR3 regions, with RNA transcripts as the source. During a first-round RT-PCR of the TCR CDR3, the HTBI primer set was used. TCRdb re-called the multiplex PCR reads through MiXCR, storing one row per CDR3 protein. The repertoire holds 550,000 to 700,000 distinct CDR3 sequences, with under 60% as singletons. The data were taken from a study of T cells in Graves' hyperthyroidism and ophthalmopathy.

V and J are TRBV29-1 and TRBJ1-1; TRBD1 matches 10 bases. Sequencing input: peripheral blood or thyroid tissue (not recorded which). The clonotype comes from an adult woman with Graves' disease, either hyperthyroidism or ophthalmopathy (not recorded which). In DNA form, the CDR3 reads TGCAGCGCTGGCGGGACAGGGGCCCCGAACACTGAAGCTTTCTTT. It is translated as CSAGGTGAPNTEAFF.